Here is one T cell receptor (beta chain) with its context. Its target is not known. Through template switching, a universal primer site was introduced, and the cDNA contained unique molecular identifiers. TCRdb fed the 5' RACE reads into MiXCR, producing one record per CDR3 protein. The sample has about 530,000 distinct CDR3 sequences, 20% to 25% seen once. This CDR3 spans 16 amino acids. From germline, CDR1 is MNHEY and CDR2 SMNVEV (reference sequence). Trimming removed 6 bases from V and 2 bases from J, with 20 bases in between. The data were taken from a study of identical twins. Study-wide results and limits: Conclusions came from cross-sectional statistical analysis, not from following the same donors.

Healthy Caucasians, and only they, were the donors. The data also belong to a second study, concerning yellow fever vaccine responses in identical twins. From that report: It has been reported that, in twins, the vaccine T cell response seemed partly convergent and partly personalized.

What was sequenced was CD4+ T cells sorted from blood. This TCR derives from a woman aged 18-35 years in good health. The chain has TRBV27 and TRBJ2-7, with unresolved D. The CDR3 DNA reads as TGTGCCAGCAGACCCGGTCGTGCCCTGAGAGCCTACGAGCAGTACTTC. It encodes CASRPGRALRAYEQYF.